The rows below give T cell receptor beta chains drawn from one sample of a study of cytomegalovirus exposure and HLA in healthy donors. Measured with immunoSEQ multiplex PCR; TCRdb has only the in-frame clones, and not every one. Among 75,000 to 90,000 clones, 90% to 97% were seen once, and the ten largest hold about 1.6%. The material sequenced was PBMCs. Every receptor here comes from a man aged 18 to 30 in good health and CMV-seropositive. CDR3s include the opening cysteine and the closing phenylalanine or tryptophan. Each record gives: clone size, D gene, V gene, J gene, CDR3 DNA, CDR3 protein. D genes are given only for firm matches. A clone size is listed for some rows: how often the clone was seen (once, few, many), or a class if it is expanded.

clone_size: -
d_call: -
v_call: TRBV6-5
j_call: TRBJ1-1
cdr3_nt: TGTGCCAGCAGGCAGAGGTGGGACACTGAAGCCTTCTTT
cdr3_aa: CASRQRWDTEAFF

clone_size: -
d_call: -
v_call: TRBV5-4
j_call: TRBJ2-3
cdr3_nt: TGTGCCAGCAGCTTGGAGGGGGAGAACGCAGATACGCAGTATTTT
cdr3_aa: CASSLEGENADTQYF

clone_size: -
d_call: -
v_call: TRBV14
j_call: TRBJ2-5
cdr3_nt: TGTGCCAGCAGTCTACAAGAGACCCAGTACTTC
cdr3_aa: CASSLQETQYF

clone_size: -
d_call: TRBD2
v_call: TRBV9
j_call: TRBJ2-3
cdr3_nt: TGTGCCAGCAGCGTAGAGGGCGGGAGCGTTGCAGATACGCAGTATTTT
cdr3_aa: CASSVEGGSVADTQYF

clone_size: once
d_call: -
v_call: TRBV6-1
j_call: TRBJ2-7
cdr3_nt: TGTGCCAGCAGTCTGGACAGTTACGAGCAGTACTTC
cdr3_aa: CASSLDSYEQYF

clone_size: -
d_call: TRBD1
v_call: TRBV19
j_call: TRBJ1-1
cdr3_nt: TGTGCCAGTAGTGACAGGGTCACTGAAGCTTTCTTT
cdr3_aa: CASSDRVTEAFF

clone_size: -
d_call: TRBD1
v_call: TRBV19
j_call: TRBJ2-7
cdr3_nt: TGTGCCAGTAGTACCGGGACAGGCTCTTCCTACGAGCAGTACTTC
cdr3_aa: CASSTGTGSSYEQYF

clone_size: -
d_call: -
v_call: TRBV7-9
j_call: TRBJ2-7
cdr3_nt: TGTGCCAGCAGCTCAAGACAGGACTACGAGCAGTACTTC
cdr3_aa: CASSSRQDYEQYF

clone_size: few
d_call: TRBD1
v_call: TRBV27
j_call: TRBJ1-2
cdr3_nt: TGTGCCAGCAGTGTGGGACAGGGTGGCTATGGCTACACCTTC
cdr3_aa: CASSVGQGGYGYTF

clone_size: once
d_call: TRBD2
v_call: TRBV19
j_call: TRBJ2-5
cdr3_nt: TGTGCCAGTAGTATCCGGACTAGCGGGGGGCCCCAAGAGACCCAGTACTTC
cdr3_aa: CASSIRTSGGPQETQYF

clone_size: -
d_call: -
v_call: TRBV28
j_call: TRBJ2-7
cdr3_nt: TGTGCCAGCAGTTTCAGACAGTACGAGCAGTACTTC
cdr3_aa: CASSFRQYEQYF

clone_size: -
d_call: TRBD1
v_call: TRBV27
j_call: TRBJ1-2
cdr3_nt: TGTGCCAGCAGTTCCGGGACAGTCTATGGCTACACCTTC
cdr3_aa: CASSSGTVYGYTF

clone_size: -
d_call: TRBD2
v_call: TRBV30
j_call: TRBJ2-3
cdr3_nt: TGTGCCTGGGTGGGAGGGCCTAAAGATACGCAGTATTTT
cdr3_aa: CAWVGGPKDTQYF

clone_size: -
d_call: TRBD2
v_call: TRBV7-2
j_call: TRBJ2-1
cdr3_nt: TGTGCCAGCAGTCGAGCGTCGGGAGGTTACAATGAGCAGTTCTTC
cdr3_aa: CASSRASGGYNEQFF

clone_size: -
d_call: -
v_call: TRBV5-1
j_call: TRBJ1-2
cdr3_nt: TGCGCCAGCAGCTTGGGGGCCGCGGCGGGATACGGTGGCTACACCTTC
cdr3_aa: CASSLGAAAGYGGYTF

clone_size: -
d_call: TRBD2
v_call: TRBV2
j_call: TRBJ2-3
cdr3_nt: TGTGCCAGCAGACCAGGTAGCGGGAGAGGGACAGATACGCAGTATTTT
cdr3_aa: CASRPGSGRGTDTQYF

clone_size: once
d_call: -
v_call: TRBV15
j_call: TRBJ2-1
cdr3_nt: TGTGCCACCAGCAGAGCCGAACAGGGATCTTTGGGTGAGCAGTTCTTC
cdr3_aa: CATSRAEQGSLGEQFF

clone_size: -
d_call: -
v_call: TRBV27
j_call: TRBJ2-3
cdr3_nt: TGTGCCAGCAGTTTTACCCCCAGTGGCACAGATACGCAGTATTTT
cdr3_aa: CASSFTPSGTDTQYF

clone_size: -
d_call: -
v_call: TRBV11-2
j_call: TRBJ2-7
cdr3_nt: TGTGCCAGCAGCTCGAACTCGCACGGCTCCTACGAGCAGTACTTC
cdr3_aa: CASSSNSHGSYEQYF

clone_size: -
d_call: -
v_call: TRBV11-2
j_call: TRBJ2-2
cdr3_nt: TGTGCCAGCAGCTCGGGGACAATGGGGACCGGGGAGCTGTTTTTT
cdr3_aa: CASSSGTMGTGELFF

clone_size: once
d_call: -
v_call: TRBV5-4
j_call: TRBJ2-2
cdr3_nt: TGTGCCAGCAGCTTGGTGGCCGCCGGGGAGCTGTTTTTT
cdr3_aa: CASSLVAAGELFF

clone_size: -
d_call: TRBD2
v_call: TRBV11-2
j_call: TRBJ2-5
cdr3_nt: TGTGCCAGCAGGTCGCACCGGACTAGCGGGTCGCGGTACCAAGAGACCCAGTACTTC
cdr3_aa: CASRSHRTSGSRYQETQYF

clone_size: -
d_call: TRBD1
v_call: TRBV28
j_call: TRBJ2-3
cdr3_nt: TGTGCCAGCCGGACAGGGTTCGAGGATACGCAGTATTTT
cdr3_aa: CASRTGFEDTQYF

clone_size: once
d_call: TRBD1
v_call: TRBV6-5
j_call: TRBJ1-1
cdr3_nt: TGTGCCAGCTCAAAAACCTGGACAGGGTGGGGAGCTTTCTTT
cdr3_aa: CASSKTWTGWGAFF

clone_size: once
d_call: -
v_call: TRBV6-5
j_call: TRBJ2-3
cdr3_nt: TGTGCCAGCAGCTTCCTGTCTCGCACAGATACGCAGTATTTT
cdr3_aa: CASSFLSRTDTQYF

clone_size: -
d_call: TRBD2
v_call: TRBV7-9
j_call: TRBJ2-1
cdr3_nt: TGTGCCAGCAGCTCCCTTTTGGGACTAGCGGGGTACAATGAGCAGTTCTTC
cdr3_aa: CASSSLLGLAGYNEQFF

clone_size: -
d_call: -
v_call: TRBV28
j_call: TRBJ2-7
cdr3_nt: TGTGCCAGCAGCAGGGACTCCTACGAGCAGTACTTC
cdr3_aa: CASSRDSYEQYF

clone_size: -
d_call: TRBD1
v_call: TRBV6-1
j_call: TRBJ1-2
cdr3_nt: TGTGCCGTATCATCGACAGGGAACGGCTACACCTTC
cdr3_aa: CAVSSTGNGYTF

clone_size: -
d_call: -
v_call: TRBV6-6
j_call: TRBJ2-2
cdr3_nt: TGTGCCAGCAGTTTCAATTCCCAAACCGGGGAGCTGTTTTTT
cdr3_aa: CASSFNSQTGELFF

clone_size: once
d_call: -
v_call: TRBV6-6
j_call: TRBJ2-1
cdr3_nt: TGTGCCAGCAGTTACTCCCGTTTCAATGAGCAGTTCTTC
cdr3_aa: CASSYSRFNEQFF

clone_size: -
d_call: TRBD1
v_call: TRBV30
j_call: TRBJ2-7
cdr3_nt: TGTGCCTGGTCCAAAACGGGGTCCCGGACAGGGATCGAGCAGTACTTC
cdr3_aa: CAWSKTGSRTGIEQYF

clone_size: -
d_call: TRBD1
v_call: TRBV18
j_call: TRBJ2-2
cdr3_nt: TGTGCCAGCTCAAGAAGACAGGGGGCCAACGGGGAGCTGTTTTTT
cdr3_aa: CASSRRQGANGELFF

clone_size: -
d_call: TRBD1
v_call: TRBV5-1
j_call: TRBJ1-4
cdr3_nt: TGCGCCAGCAGCAGCCGGGACAGGACTAATGAAAAACTGTTTTTT
cdr3_aa: CASSSRDRTNEKLFF

clone_size: once
d_call: TRBD1
v_call: TRBV18
j_call: TRBJ2-2
cdr3_nt: TGTGCCAGCTCACCTACGACAGGGGCGAACACCGGGGAGCTGTTTTTT
cdr3_aa: CASSPTTGANTGELFF